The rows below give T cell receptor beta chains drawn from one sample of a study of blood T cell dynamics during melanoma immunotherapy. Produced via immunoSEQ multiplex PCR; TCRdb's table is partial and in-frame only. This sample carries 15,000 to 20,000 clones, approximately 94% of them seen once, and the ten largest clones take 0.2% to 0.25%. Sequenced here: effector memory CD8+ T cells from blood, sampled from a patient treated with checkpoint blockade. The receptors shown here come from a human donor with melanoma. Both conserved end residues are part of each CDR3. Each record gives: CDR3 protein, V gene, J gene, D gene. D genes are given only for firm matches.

CDR3aa: CASGLVGYGYTF
v_gene: TRBV12-5
j_gene: TRBJ1-2
d_gene: .

CDR3aa: CASSPSTEFWGYTF
v_gene: TRBV7-9
j_gene: TRBJ1-2
d_gene: .

CDR3aa: CASKTLGTGSHEQYF
v_gene: TRBV28
j_gene: TRBJ2-7
d_gene: TRBD1

CDR3aa: CASSPRAGASTDTQYF
v_gene: TRBV4-2
j_gene: TRBJ2-3
d_gene: .

CDR3aa: CASSLFGGPQYF
v_gene: TRBV5-6
j_gene: TRBJ2-5
d_gene: .

CDR3aa: CASSDRQGGEQYF
v_gene: TRBV5-4
j_gene: TRBJ2-7
d_gene: TRBD1

CDR3aa: CASRTSGSSTGELFF
v_gene: TRBV9
j_gene: TRBJ2-2
d_gene: TRBD2

CDR3aa: CASNGLAGLTDTQYF
v_gene: TRBV28
j_gene: TRBJ2-3
d_gene: TRBD2

CDR3aa: CASSLASGRFINEQFF
v_gene: TRBV7-3
j_gene: TRBJ2-1
d_gene: TRBD2

CDR3aa: CASSPGYNEQFF
v_gene: TRBV7-3
j_gene: TRBJ2-1
d_gene: .

CDR3aa: CASSLRFPGREGDTQYF
v_gene: TRBV11-2
j_gene: TRBJ2-3
d_gene: .

CDR3aa: CASSPGTRDTQYF
v_gene: TRBV18
j_gene: TRBJ2-3
d_gene: .

CDR3aa: CASSLGQGHGYTF
v_gene: TRBV5-4
j_gene: TRBJ1-2
d_gene: .

CDR3aa: CASSPTQDHNEQFF
v_gene: TRBV7-2
j_gene: TRBJ2-1
d_gene: .

CDR3aa: CAISESSQGARNSPLHF
v_gene: TRBV10-3
j_gene: TRBJ1-6
d_gene: TRBD1

CDR3aa: CASSPPSGRGTGELFF
v_gene: TRBV7-9
j_gene: TRBJ2-2
d_gene: TRBD2